Reported below is one T cell receptor beta chain. This clone showed up just a few times. What antigen it recognizes has not been identified. No quality values exist for individual bases; no much larger clone is one base distant. Patients were selected on the basis of adequate residual fresh-frozen tumor tissue and more than two years of available survival data. None of the glioblastoma patients carried an isocitrate dehydrogenase mutation, although molecular status otherwise varied. PBMC were collected before vaccination, two weeks after the third vaccination, and at tumor progression if tumor progression occurred. The Qiagen DNeasy Blood extraction Kit was used to extract genomic DNA. The immunoSEQ assay amplified TCRB CDR3 regions from 1.5 to 2.5 micrograms of genomic DNA, or from all available DNA when less than that amount was available. The multiplex PCR relied on 60 forward primers for TCR V beta segments and 13 reverse primers for J beta segments. To estimate reads per starting template, synthetic control templates were spiked into each sample at limiting dilution. Reads of 87 bp were generated by sequencing on the Illumina HiSeq System. In the paper's pipeline: PCR and sequencing errors were removed by a nearest neighbor algorithm that merged closely related sequences. TCR overlap was measured as the percentage of unique tumor TCR beta sequences that were also present in the peripheral blood of the same patient. Not all clones reach the TCRdb copy of this immuneACCESS table, which keeps in-frame sequences only. Checked studies attribute under half of the gap to unresolved V genes and leave the rest unexplained. That table gives V, J and clone size, and the DNA gave D and trimming. The sample table holds around 97,000 clones, of which about four fifths were seen once. The top ten clonotypes cover about 12% of the sample.

Sequences GTSNPN (CDR1) and SVGIG (CDR2) are obtained from the germline V gene (reference sequence). The CDR3 spans 15 residues, from the cysteine through the phenylalanine. Kept here is only the CDR3 DNA, which spans 45 bases and is read in frame from base 1. The V and J ends are trimmed by 1 base and 6 bases, leaving 16 bases between them. This sample is drawn from a study of glioma-infiltrating T cells after dendritic cell vaccination (dated by TCRdb to about 2016). With respect to the entire study: Of the approximately 15 glioblastoma patients in the cohort, all drawn from Phase I and II dendritic cell vaccination trials, 9 were newly diagnosed and 6 had recurrent disease. Each patient got three intradermal injections of the dendritic cell vaccine, spaced at biweekly intervals, in the arm below the axilla. Patients received autologous tumor lysate-pulsed dendritic cell vaccination between the early 2000s and the early 2010s. Survival after dendritic cell vaccination was correlated with TCR sequencing metrics such as TIL content and the overlap between tumor and blood repertoires. The vaccine was prepared from monocyte-derived dendritic cells that were cultured for approximately seven days with IL-4 and GM-CSF and then pulsed overnight with autologous tumor lysate. In glioblastoma patients vaccinated with dendritic cells, deep sequencing of TCR beta CDR3 regions served to measure tumor-infiltrating lymphocyte content and to compare repertoires between tumor and blood. Overall study outcomes, separate from this receptor: The cohort was small and heterogeneous, with few patients having full blood and tumor sets and even fewer initial-recurrent tumor pairs. TCR clonality showed no direct relationship with survival, which suggests that a diverse polyclonal response may be important. The three-group TCR overlap response model was characterized as speculative, and prospective validation of the model was stated to be required. Longer time to progression and overall survival after dendritic cell vaccination were predicted by higher estimated pretreatment TIL content.

The clonotype was recovered from a human donor with glioblastoma. The rearrangement joined TRBV30 to TRBJ1-5, with TRBD1 as a weak D call on 6 bases. Sample: blood, taken before dendritic cell vaccination. The CDR3 region: CAWSGSGALGQPQHF. The nucleotides read TGTGCCTGGAGTGGCTCAGGGGCGCTTGGTCAGCCCCAGCATTTT.